The sample holds a few counts of the clone carrying this T cell receptor (beta chain). The antigen is not known. The data belong to a study of cytomegalovirus exposure and HLA in healthy donors. About the study: The Caucasian-associated ancestry cluster held 80% to 90% of 300 to 500 genotyped donors.

Study observations and caveats: It has been reported that TCR beta sequences accurately predicted the HLA-A and HLA-B alleles of most subjects. Specificity of three CMV-associated chains for CMV antigens was verified in vitro.

The primer mix had 60 Vbeta and 13 Jbeta primers. Original processing notes: A later analysis tallied 80 million to 100 million unique TCR beta chains, 8.5 million to 11 million of them shared. The data were produced by immunoSEQ multiplex PCR, yet TCRdb's version contains in-frame clones alone and is incomplete. That table supplies the V and J calls and clone size; D and trimming were determined from the DNA. The table includes more than 85,000 clones, less than 85% detected once. CDR3 length: 15 amino acids. Germline CDR1 and CDR2: SGHAT and FQNNGV. V shed 5 bases, J shed 3 bases, and the junction held 5 bases outside the gene matches.

This clonotype originated in a young man in good health and CMV-seropositive. The chain links TRBV11-2 to TRBJ2-1; 9 nucleotides line up with TRBD2. The specimen was PBMCs. CDR3 sequence reads: CASSPTAGGYNEQFF. The CDR3 DNA is TGTGCCAGCAGCCCCACAGCGGGGGGCTACAATGAGCAGTTCTTC.